This T cell receptor beta chain was profiled in a study of T cells in Graves' hyperthyroidism and ophthalmopathy. Background on the study: Staff took peripheral blood when the initial diagnosis was made, before any treatment began.

Exclusion followed for patients with uncontrolled infection, other autoimmune disease, pregnancy or lactation. This clonotype was counted between two and nine times. The CDR3 consists of 15 residues. CDR1 MGHRA and CDR2 YSYEKL come from the germline V gene. The J segment lost 7 bases and the V segment lost 4 bases, leaving 8 bases of the junction unmatched. TCR beta CDR3 regions were amplified from RNA transcripts. The HTBI set primed first-round TCR CDR3 RT-PCR. TCRdb independently ran MiXCR on the multiplex PCR reads; one entry per CDR3 protein. The table lists some 570,000 distinct CDR3 sequences, approximately 15% of them singletons.

The source is a woman under 30 with Graves' ophthalmopathy. The specimen was blood. The chain links TRBV4-1 to TRBJ1-4; 8 bases are a match to TRBD1. The CDR3 DNA is TGCGCCAGCAGCCCAACTTGGGACAGGCTTGAAAAACTGTTTTTT. Amino acid sequence: CASSPTWDRLEKLFF.